These 8 T cell receptor beta chains share one sample of origin, sequenced in a study of CD8 T cells in ankylosing spondylitis. TCRdb re-called the 5' RACE reads through MiXCR, storing one row per CDR3 protein. The sample includes hundreds of thousands of distinct CDR3 sequences, about 20% of them seen just once. Sequenced input: blood, either unsorted or a sorted T cell fraction (not recorded which). These receptors all stem from a female donor with ankylosing spondylitis or in good health (not recorded which).

This clonotype was seen a few times. J is TRBJ1-3 and V is TRBV18; D not resolved. The CDR3 contains 13 residues. Germline loops: CDR1 KGHSH, CDR2 LQKENI. Trimming took 6 bases from V and 3 from J, leaving 9 bases between them. CDR3 coding DNA: TGTGCCAGCTCGCCAACGGGTGGAAACACCATATATTTT. Protein product: CASSPTGGNTIYF.

In DNA form, the CDR3 reads TGTGCCAGCAGCTTACTGGCGGGACAGGGGTTAGATACGCAGTATTTT. Translating it yields CASSLLAGQGLDTQYF. The chain carries TRBV7-2 and TRBJ2-3, with TRBD1 identical over 10 bases. The CDR3 is 16 residues long. The J segment lost 5 bases and the V segment lost 2 bases, leaving 7 bases of the junction unmatched. Germline loops: CDR1 SGHTA, CDR2 FQGNSA.

This clonotype was detected a few times. This chain links TRBV10-3 with TRBJ2-3; D not resolved. Germline V gives CDR1 ENHRY, CDR2 SYGVKD. V lost 4 bases and J lost 3, with 17 bases in between. The CDR3 has 16 amino acids. CDR3 nucleotides: TGTGCCATCAGTGCATTATACCCCGGTGAGACAGATACGCAGTATTTT. Its translation is CAISALYPGETDTQYF.

This clonotype was seen ten or more times. The DNA for the CDR3 is TGTGCCAGCAGTCCTACCCCCTACGAGCAGTACTTC. The encoded protein is CASSPTPYEQYF. The chain has TRBV25-1 and TRBJ2-7; D gene ambiguous. The length of the CDR3 is 12 residues. Germline V gene data show CDR1 as MGHDK and CDR2 as SYGVNS. Deletions cut 5 bases from V and 2 bases from J, with 7 bases between.

The table lists this clonotype with many counts. This chain connects TRBV6-1 to TRBJ2-5, with D perhaps matching TRBD2 (6 bases). The V end lost 6 bases, the J end lost 3 bases, and 11 bases lay between the germline ends. CDR3 length equals 13 residues. Germline V gene sequence: CDR1 MNHNS, CDR2 SASEGT. The CDR3 DNA reads as TGTGCCAGCAGATCCCCGGGGGAAGAGACCCAGTACTTC. It is translated as CASRSPGEETQYF.

This clonotype was recorded at least ten times. The genes are TRBV9 and TRBJ2-4; 9 bases align to TRBD2. The germline gives CDR1 SGDLS, CDR2 YYNGEE. J lost 6 bases, V lost 4 bases, and 11 bases had no gene match. This CDR3 is built from 16 residues. This CDR3 reads CASSKEAGGPVNIQYF. The CDR3 DNA follows: TGTGCCAGCAGCAAGGAGGCGGGAGGGCCGGTAAACATTCAGTACTTC.

This clonotype came up a few times. This rearrangement joins TRBV20-1 to TRBJ2-3, with D uncertain. V lost 0 bases and J lost 6, with 16 bases in between. The CDR3 has 15 amino acids. Germline V gene sequence: CDR1 DFQATT, CDR2 SNEGSKA (reference sequence). CDR3 in amino acids: CSAREFRSLWDTQYF. The CDR3 DNA follows: TGCAGTGCTAGAGAGTTTAGGTCGCTTTGGGATACGCAGTATTTT.

The rearrangement joins TRBV7-9 to TRBJ2-5, with D unresolved. The CDR3 runs to 14 residues. V gave up 1 base and J gave up 5 bases, with 11 bases separating them. CDR1 is SEHNR, CDR2 FQNEAQ, per germline (reference sequence). The CDR3 DNA is TGTGCCAGCAGCTTAGGGGCGGCAGGCGAGACCCAGTACTTC. Protein product: CASSLGAAGETQYF.